The 32 T cell receptor beta chains below all came from one sample that was sequenced in a study of T cell responses to AZD1222 COVID-19 vaccine. The table came from immunoSEQ multiplex PCR; TCRdb's copy has only in-frame clones and leaves some out. The repertoire has 110,000 or so clones, 70% to 90% of them found once; the top ten carry more than 7.5%. The sequencing here drew on peripheral blood, taken on day 0 of AZD1222 vaccination. These receptors all come from an adult in good health.

The rearrangement joins TRBV30 to TRBJ1-2; D remains ambiguous. This CDR3 comprises 14 residues. With 6 bases removed from V and 4 bases from J, the gap between germline ends came to 18 bases. In germline, CDR1 is GTSNPN, CDR2 SVGIG (reference sequence). Here the CDR3 DNA reads TGTGCCTGCACCGACCCAACATGGGGCTATGGCTACACCTTC. Translating it yields CACTDPTWGYGYTF.

V is TRBV12-3 or TRBV12-4 and J is TRBJ2-1; TRBD1 aligns across 8 bases. Germline trimming cut 6 bases from V and 9 bases from J; bases unmatched to any gene: 7. The length of the CDR3 is 13 residues. Here the CDR3 reads CASRFPTGGEQFF. CDR3 in DNA: TGTGCCAGCAGGTTTCCTACAGGGGGTGAGCAGTTCTTC.

The V call is TRBV18, the J call TRBJ1-6, with TRBD1 matching 10 bases. CDR1 and CDR2 from the germline V gene are KGHSH and LQKENI. V was clipped by 6 bases and J by 7 bases; unmatched bases: 6. The CDR3 contains 15 residues. The CDR3 region has the DNA TGTGCCAGCTCGTTCGGACAGGGGGAAAATTCACCCCTCCACTTT. Protein product: CASSFGQGENSPLHF.

The V call is TRBV7-9, the J call TRBJ1-1, with 9 bases aligning to TRBD1. Unmatched junction bases numbered 4, after V lost 1 base and J lost 1 base. CDR1 and CDR2 from the germline V gene are SEHNR and FQNEAQ (reference sequence). This CDR3 is 16 amino acids long. The CDR3 loop is CASSLDPGQGNTEAFF. The CDR3 DNA reads TGTGCCAGCAGCTTAGATCCGGGACAGGGGAACACTGAAGCTTTCTTT.

The chain has TRBV3-1 (or the pseudogene TRBV3-2) and TRBJ2-5; D is unresolved. The V end was cut by 1 base, the J end by 3 bases, with 6 bases between. CDR1 and CDR2 from the germline V gene are LGHDT and YNNKEL (reference sequence). This CDR3 region has 13 residues. CDR3 protein: CASSQVTEETQYF. The DNA for the CDR3 is TGTGCCAGCAGCCAAGTGACGGAAGAGACCCAGTACTTC.

This rearrangement joins TRBV5-5 to TRBJ1-1; unclear D gene. V was shortened by 0 bases and J by 3 bases, with 12 bases between the two germline ends. The CDR3 runs 15 residues. Germline assignment: CDR1 SGHKS and CDR2 YYEKEE (reference sequence). The CDR3 DNA follows: TGTGCCAGCAGCTTGGGTAGGCTTGGGGACACTGAAGCTTTCTTT. Its protein is CASSLGRLGDTEAFF.

The chain has TRBV14 and TRBJ2-7; D not certain. CDR3 size: 12 residues. The V gene lost 1 base and the J gene lost 6 bases, with 7 bases spanning the gap. Germline CDR1 and CDR2: SGHDN and FVKESK. The DNA of the CDR3 is TGTGCCAGCAGCCAAGGACTGGGCGAGCAGTACTTC. Its translation is CASSQGLGEQYF.

V is TRBV24-1 and J is TRBJ2-1, with TRBD2 matching over 8 bases. V lost 6 bases, J lost 3 bases, and 15 bases stayed unmatched. The CDR3 has 18 amino acids. Germline V gene sequence: CDR1 KGHDR, CDR2 SFDVKD. The chain's CDR3 is CATSTRRSQRGIYNEQFF. CDR3 sequence (DNA): TGTGCCACCAGTACCCGACGGAGCCAGCGGGGGATCTACAATGAGCAGTTCTTC.

CDR3: CASQTQPGGEQYF. CDR3 DNA: TGTGCCAGCCAGACCCAGCCGGGGGGCGAGCAGTACTTC. This chain connects TRBV7-2 to TRBJ2-7; 7 positions match TRBD2. The germline V gene has CDR1 SGHTA and CDR2 FQGNSA. V shed 8 bases and J 6 bases; nucleotides not matched to a gene: 10. The CDR3 covers 13 residues. The variable domain in full, with the rest retrieved from reference TRBV7-2 and TRBJ2-7, is GAGVSQSPSNKVTEKGKDVELRCDPISGHTALYWYRQSLGQGLEFLIYFQGNSAPDKSGLPSDRFSAERTGGSVSTLTIQRTQQEDSAVYLCASQTQPGGEQYFGPGTRLTVT.

J is TRBJ1-4 and V is TRBV21-1. TRBV21-1 is a pseudogene segment. The CDR3 is 18 amino acids. DNA for the CDR3: TGTGCCAGCAGCATCTCGCGAGGCCCCCGAGGAACTAATGAAAAACTGTTTTTT. It encodes CASSISRGPRGTNEKLFF.

The chain uses TRBV5-1 and TRBJ2-7; 10 bases align to TRBD2. J lost 0 bases, V lost 1 base, and 4 bases had no gene match. This CDR3 spans 16 amino acids. From germline, CDR1 is SGHRS and CDR2 YFSETQ. CDR3: CASSLTSGVNSYEQYF. The DNA for the CDR3 is TGCGCCAGCAGCTTGACTAGCGGGGTAAACTCCTACGAGCAGTACTTC.

The chain combines TRBV4-1 with TRBJ2-1; 11 bases line up with TRBD2. V lost 0 bases, J lost 3 bases, and 7 bases stayed unmatched. The CDR3 has 18 residues. In germline, CDR1 is MGHRA, CDR2 YSYEKL. Written as DNA, the CDR3 is TGCGCCAGCAGCCAAGATAGCCTAGCGGGGGGAGGCTACAATGAGCAGTTCTTC. It is translated as CASSQDSLAGGGYNEQFF.

V is TRBV6-5 and J is TRBJ1-2; 9 nucleotides align to TRBD1. The germline V gene encodes CDR1 MNHEY and CDR2 SVGAGI. After removal of 8 bases from V and 8 bases from J, the junction contained 6 bases not matched to a gene. The CDR3 has 12 residues. The CDR3 spells CASGTGTIGYTF. The CDR3 DNA follows: TGTGCCAGCGGGACAGGGACTATAGGCTACACCTTC.

This clone came up once. The V call is TRBV19, the J call TRBJ1-4; TRBD1 matches 8 bases. J gave up 8 bases and V 6 bases, and 8 bases lay outside the gene matches. Germline V gene data show CDR1 as LNHDA and CDR2 as SQIVND (reference sequence). The CDR3 runs 14 residues. CDR3 protein: CASRVDRGDEKLFF. Here the CDR3 DNA reads TGTGCCAGTAGGGTCGACAGGGGCGACGAAAAACTGTTTTTT.

This clone was observed a few times. The chain carries TRBV5-1 and TRBJ2-1, with D unclear. V dropped 0 bases and J dropped 0 bases, with 7 bases sitting between them. The CDR3 totals 15 residues. Germline CDR1 reads SGHRS; CDR2 reads YFSETQ. This CDR3 is CASSLEATSYNEQFF. The DNA for the CDR3 is TGCGCCAGCAGCTTGGAGGCTACCTCCTACAATGAGCAGTTCTTC.

The gene calls are TRBV5-1 and TRBJ1-3; the match to TRBD1 covers 7 bases. CDR1 and CDR2 (germline): SGHRS, YFSETQ. CDR3 length: 16 residues. Trimming cost V 0 bases and J 0 bases; bases outside gene matches: 3. The DNA for the CDR3 is TGCGCCAGCAGCTTGGTTGGACAGGACTCTGGAAACACCATATATTTT. The encoded protein is CASSLVGQDSGNTIYF.

This clone was found a few times. V usage is TRBV6-5 and J usage is TRBJ1-1; TRBD1 is a possible D gene (5 bases). This CDR3 contains 15 residues. Trimming left V 9 bases short and J 3 bases short, with 20 bases between. Germline V gene lookup returns CDR1 MNHEY and CDR2 SVGAGI. The CDR3 protein is CASLRSIPGHTEAFF. The CDR3 DNA reads TGTGCCAGTCTACGTTCGATACCGGGACACACTGAAGCTTTCTTT.

The V call is TRBV7-8, the J call TRBJ2-1; 7 nucleotides align to TRBD2. J lost 0 bases, V lost 7 bases, and 15 bases had no gene match. This CDR3 comprises 18 residues. Germline CDR1 reads SGHVS; CDR2 reads FQNEAQ. CDR3 in DNA: TGTGCCAGCACCCATCCCGAATCAGGCGGGGGCTCCTACAATGAGCAGTTCTTC. Translation gives CASTHPESGGGSYNEQFF.

V gene TRBV28 combines with J gene TRBJ2-1, with 10 bases matching TRBD2. In germline, CDR1 is MDHEN, CDR2 SYDVKM. This CDR3 comprises 17 residues. V was clipped by 4 bases and J by 4 bases; unmatched bases: 10. This chain's CDR3 is CASSSPVAGGDYNEQFF. The DNA for the CDR3 is TGTGCCAGCAGTTCCCCCGTAGCGGGGGGAGATTACAATGAGCAGTTCTTC.

The chain is built from TRBV5-5 and TRBJ1-5, with D tentatively TRBD1 (6 bases). The V end was cut by 2 bases, the J end by 4 bases, with 16 bases between. Germline V gene sequence: CDR1 SGHKS, CDR2 YYEKEE (reference sequence). The CDR3 is made up of 16 amino acids. The DNA for the CDR3 is TGTGCCAGCAGCTTAGGGATAGGGACACCAAATCAGCCCCAGCATTTT. Protein sequence: CASSLGIGTPNQPQHF.

This clone occurred once. V usage is TRBV19 and J usage is TRBJ1-4, with 8 bases lining up with TRBD1. CDR3 length equals 15 residues. J was trimmed by 7 bases and V by 3 bases; bases with no gene match: 7. Germline V CDR1 and CDR2: LNHDA, SQIVND (reference sequence). CDR3 residues: CASSIQGQVSEKLFF. The CDR3 DNA follows: TGTGCCAGTAGTATTCAGGGACAGGTATCTGAAAAACTGTTTTTT.

The chain is built from TRBV6-5 and TRBJ2-7; no clear D. From germline, CDR1 is MNHEY and CDR2 SVGAGI. Trimming left V 9 bases short and J 3 bases short, with 6 bases between. This CDR3 region has 10 residues. DNA for the CDR3: TGTGCCAGAACCAACTACGAGCAGTACTTC. Its protein product is CARTNYEQYF.

The CDR3 sequence: CASSRKQTTDTQYF. CDR3 bases: TGTGCCAGCAGCCGCAAGCAGACCACAGATACGCAGTATTTT. This sequence joins TRBV3-1 (or the pseudogene TRBV3-2) and TRBJ2-3, with D hard to call. The CDR3 spans 14 residues. The germline gives CDR1 LGHDT, CDR2 YNNKEL (reference sequence). Trimming took 4 bases from V and 2 from J, leaving 10 bases between them.

The chain couples TRBV6-2 or TRBV6-3 to TRBJ2-7, with 7 bases fitting TRBD2. Germline trimming cut 2 bases from V and 4 bases from J; bases unmatched to any gene: 17. There are 18 residues in the CDR3. The germline gives CDR1 MNHEY, CDR2 SVGEGT. The CDR3 DNA reads as TGTGCCAGCAGTTACCTCGTCACGTTCGGACTAGTGGGGTACGAGCAGTACTTC. Encoded protein: CASSYLVTFGLVGYEQYF.

A remark on this clone: Sequence at one end of the junction differs from germline and may be a read error. This chain links TRBV6-5 with TRBJ1-6; 8 bases are shared with TRBD1. Looked up from germline, CDR1 is MNHEY and CDR2 is SVGAGI. The CDR3 extends over 15 amino acids. The CDR3 spells CASSQIGTGNSPLHF. The DNA for the CDR3 is TGTGCCAGCAGTCAGATCGGGACAGGAAATTCGCCCCTCCACTTT.

The J gene is TRBJ1-5, the V gene TRBV25-1; D is uncertain. Germline V gene sequence: CDR1 MGHDK, CDR2 SYGVNS. Trimming left V 4 bases short and J 0 bases short, with 10 bases between. The CDR3 has 15 amino acids. Here the CDR3 reads CASSAHGVSNQPQHF. The CDR3 DNA reads TGTGCCAGCAGTGCGCACGGGGTTAGCAATCAGCCCCAGCATTTT. The complete variable domain, with remaining parts taken from reference TRBV25-1 and TRBJ1-5, reads EADIYQTPRYLVIGTGKKITLECSQTMGHDKMYWYQQDPGMELHLIHYSYGVNSTEKGDLSSESTVSRIRTEHFPLTLESARPSHTSQYLCASSAHGVSNQPQHFGDGTRLSIL.

The chain carries TRBV12-3 or TRBV12-4 and TRBJ2-7, with D uncertain. The length of the CDR3 is 12 residues. Between the trimmed V and J ends, which lost 3 bases and 3 bases, there was a span of 6 bases. The CDR3 coding sequence is TGTGCCAGCAGTTTCCAAGTCTACGAGCAGTACTTC. Translating it yields CASSFQVYEQYF.

This clone was picked up one time. The V and J genes are TRBV5-1 and TRBJ2-5, with TRBD1 matching 9 bases. Germline trimming cut 1 base from V and 1 base from J; bases unmatched to any gene: 5. The CDR3 runs to 16 residues. From germline, CDR1 is SGHRS and CDR2 YFSETQ. The CDR3 loop reads CASSLTGGAGQETQYF. CDR3 nucleotides: TGCGCCAGCAGCTTGACAGGGGGCGCGGGCCAAGAGACCCAGTACTTC.

The CDR3 is CASSEDRGYGYTF. The DNA for the CDR3 is TGCGCCAGCAGTGAAGACAGGGGCTATGGCTACACCTTC. The chain employs TRBV10-2 and TRBJ1-2; TRBD1 aligns across 8 bases. Per the germline V gene, CDR1 is WSHSY and CDR2 is SAAADI. The CDR3 is 13 amino acids. With V trimmed by 3 bases and J by 4 bases, 1 base remained unmatched.

V gene TRBV3-1 (or the pseudogene TRBV3-2) combines with J gene TRBJ2-1, with a weak D call TRBD2 (5 bases). Germline V gene lookup returns CDR1 LGHDT and CDR2 YNNKEL (reference sequence). V was trimmed by 4 bases and J by 2 bases, leaving 15 bases between them. The length of the CDR3 is 16 residues. The DNA of the CDR3 is TGTGCCAGCAGCCCTCACCTAGCTGATACCTACAATGAGCAGTTCTTC. Protein product: CASSPHLADTYNEQFF.

The rearrangement uses TRBV5-4 and TRBJ1-2; TRBD1 matches 7 bases. Germline V gene lookup returns CDR1 SGHNT and CDR2 YYREEE (reference sequence). The CDR3 loop spans 15 amino acids. J lost 3 bases, V lost 2 bases, and 7 bases had no gene match. DNA of the CDR3: TGTGCCAGCAGCTTTAATAGGGGGCGCGACTATGGCTACACCTTC. It translates to CASSFNRGRDYGYTF.

The chain employs TRBV3-1 (or the pseudogene TRBV3-2) and TRBJ2-1; D not resolved. Germline lookup yields CDR1 LGHDT and CDR2 YNNKEL (reference sequence). V was cut by 1 base and J by 0 bases, with 7 bases left in between. The CDR3 has 15 residues. As DNA, the CDR3 is TGTGCCAGCAGCCAAGGGACGAGCTCCTACAATGAGCAGTTCTTC. Translating gives CASSQGTSSYNEQFF.